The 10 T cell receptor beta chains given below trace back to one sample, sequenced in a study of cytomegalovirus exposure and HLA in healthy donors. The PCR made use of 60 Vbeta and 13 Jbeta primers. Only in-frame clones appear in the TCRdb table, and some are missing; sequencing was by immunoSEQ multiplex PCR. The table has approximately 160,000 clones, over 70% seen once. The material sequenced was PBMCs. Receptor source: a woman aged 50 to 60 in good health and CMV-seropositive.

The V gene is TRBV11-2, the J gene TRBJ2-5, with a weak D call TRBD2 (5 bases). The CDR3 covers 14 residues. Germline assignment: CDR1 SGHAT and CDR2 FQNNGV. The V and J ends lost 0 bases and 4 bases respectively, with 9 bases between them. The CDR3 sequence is CASSLEQRRETQYF. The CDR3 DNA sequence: TGTGCCAGCAGCTTAGAACAGCGGAGAGAGACCCAGTACTTC.

CDR3 nucleotide sequence: TGTGCCAGTAGTATAACCTGGGGAGGCACTGAAGCTTTCTTT. This codes for CASSITWGGTEAFF. The chain employs TRBV19 and TRBJ1-1, with D unresolved. Trimming removed 2 bases from V and 4 bases from J, with 11 bases in between. Germline V gives CDR1 LNHDA, CDR2 SQIVND (reference sequence). The CDR3 is 14 residues long. Drawing the rest from reference TRBV19 and TRBJ1-1, the complete variable domain is DGGITQSPKYLFRKEGQNVTLSCEQNLNHDAMYWYRQDPGQGLRLIYYSQIVNDFQKGDIAEGYSVSREKKESFPLTVTSAQKNPTAFYLCASSITWGGTEAFFGQGTRLTVV.

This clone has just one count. The CDR3 loop reads CASIPATGSSYGYTF. The CDR3 DNA reads as TGTGCCAGTATCCCCGCGACAGGATCGAGCTATGGCTACACCTTC. The V call is TRBV19, the J call TRBJ1-2, with D possibly TRBD1 on 6 matching bases. V was pared by 7 bases and J by 4 bases, with 19 bases between. CDR3 length: 15 amino acids. CDR1 and CDR2 from the germline V gene are LNHDA and SQIVND (reference sequence).

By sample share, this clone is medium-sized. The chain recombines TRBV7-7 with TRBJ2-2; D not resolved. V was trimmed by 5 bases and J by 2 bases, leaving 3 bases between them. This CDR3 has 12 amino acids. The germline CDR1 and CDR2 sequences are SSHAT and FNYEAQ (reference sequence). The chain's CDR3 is CASSINTGELFF. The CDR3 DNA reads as TGTGCCAGCAGCATAAACACCGGGGAGCTGTTTTTT.

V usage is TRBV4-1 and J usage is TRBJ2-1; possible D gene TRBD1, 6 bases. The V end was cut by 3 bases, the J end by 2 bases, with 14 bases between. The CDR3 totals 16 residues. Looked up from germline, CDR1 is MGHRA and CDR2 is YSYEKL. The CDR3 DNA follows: TGCGCCAGCAGCCATAACGTCAGGGGAACCTACAATGAGCAGTTCTTC. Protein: CASSHNVRGTYNEQFF.

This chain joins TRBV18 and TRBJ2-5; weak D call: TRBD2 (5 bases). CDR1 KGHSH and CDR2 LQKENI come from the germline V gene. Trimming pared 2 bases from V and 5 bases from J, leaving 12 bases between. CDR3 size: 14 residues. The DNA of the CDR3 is TGTGCCAGCTCACCAATCGGGGAAGAGGAGACCCAGTACTTC. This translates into CASSPIGEEETQYF.

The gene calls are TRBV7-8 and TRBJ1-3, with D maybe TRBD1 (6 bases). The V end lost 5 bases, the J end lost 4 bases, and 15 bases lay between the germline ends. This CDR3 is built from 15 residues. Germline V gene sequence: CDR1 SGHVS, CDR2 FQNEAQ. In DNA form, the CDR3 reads TGTGCCAGCAGCCGCCCGGGAGGGGGAGGAAACACCATATATTTT. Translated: CASSRPGGGGNTIYF.

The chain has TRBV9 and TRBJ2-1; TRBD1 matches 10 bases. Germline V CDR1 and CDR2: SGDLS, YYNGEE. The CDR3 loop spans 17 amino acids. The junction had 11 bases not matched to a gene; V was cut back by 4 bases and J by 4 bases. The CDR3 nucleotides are TGTGCCAGCAGCCCGGGGACAGGGGAGGCCCCTTACAATGAGCAGTTCTTC. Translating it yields CASSPGTGEAPYNEQFF.

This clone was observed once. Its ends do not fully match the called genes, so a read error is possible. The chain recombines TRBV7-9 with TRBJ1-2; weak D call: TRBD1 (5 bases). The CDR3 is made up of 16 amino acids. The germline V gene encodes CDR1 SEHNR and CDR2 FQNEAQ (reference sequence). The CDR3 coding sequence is TGTTCCAGCATGGGAAAGCGGGAAGGGGACCTCTATGGCTACACCTTC. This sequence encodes CSSMGKREGDLYGYTF.

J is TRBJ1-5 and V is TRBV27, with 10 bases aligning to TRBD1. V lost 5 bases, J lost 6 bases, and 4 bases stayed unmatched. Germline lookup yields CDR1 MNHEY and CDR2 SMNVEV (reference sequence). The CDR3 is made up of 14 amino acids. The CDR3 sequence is CASSPGQGFQPQHF. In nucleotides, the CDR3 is TGTGCCAGCAGTCCGGGACAGGGGTTTCAGCCCCAGCATTTT.